This T cell receptor beta chain is drawn from a study of blood T cell repertoires in COVID-19. On the study more broadly: There were acute and convalescent COVID-19 samples, and they came from the United States, Italy and Spain. T cells, B-cell-depleted T cells, or PBMCs supplied cDNA or gDNA.

Per the authors' pipeline: Cell counts per sample came from amplifying reference gene primers. TCRdb keeps only in-frame clones here, not all; method: immunoSEQ multiplex PCR. V, J and clone size are taken as reported in that table, and D and trimming were inferred from the DNA itself. The table lists roughly 34,000 clones, about 80% of them singletons. This clone was observed at least ten times. Trimming took off 6 bases at V and 2 bases at J, with 13 bases between the two ends. The germline V gene encodes CDR1 SNHLY and CDR2 FYNNEI. This CDR3 is built from 15 residues. Sequenced sample: peripheral blood. The origin of this receptor is a man older than 75 with acute or convalescent COVID-19. V is TRBV2 and J is TRBJ2-2; weak D call: TRBD1 (5 bases). The chain's CDR3 is CASRGLDTNTGELFF. CDR3 sequence (DNA): TGTGCCAGCAGGGGATTGGACACAAACACCGGGGAGCTGTTTTTT.